This T cell receptor (beta chain) was identified in a study of shared clonotypes between healthy human individuals. Naivety among CD8 cells was defined by CD45RO negativity and positive CCR7 selection, thereby excluding terminally differentiated effector memory CD45RA+ cells. This table comes from immunoSEQ multiplex PCR, and its TCRdb copy is limited to in-frame clones, with some not included. The repertoire holds about 2 million clones, with over 85% as singletons. The CDR3 has 15 residues. CDR1 is MNHEY, CDR2 SMNVEV, per germline (reference sequence). Trimming pared 5 bases from V and 0 bases from J, leaving 13 bases between.

This TCR was recovered from a young man in good health. The sequenced material came from naive CD8+ T cells sorted from blood. V and J are TRBV27 and TRBJ1-1, with no clear D. The CDR3 loop is CASSPSRNMNTEAFF. DNA for the CDR3: TGTGCCAGCAGTCCCTCTCGGAACATGAACACTGAAGCTTTCTTT.